Sequencing of this T cell receptor (beta chain) was carried out in a study of a mutant IDH1 vaccine in newly diagnosed glioma. About the study: Visit V12 was scheduled at week 35 and visit V13 at week 47.

V was pared by 4 bases and J by 0 bases, with 7 bases of the junction left unmatched. Germline V gene lookup returns CDR1 MGHRA and CDR2 YSYEKL. This CDR3 region has 16 residues. Study outcomes and limitations: Pseudoprogression seemingly bore no relation to changes in top peripheral T cell clonotypes.

Data came from immunoSEQ multiplex PCR; TCRdb stores just in-frame clones and leaves some out. The sample gives 35,000 to 45,000 clones, 65% to 90% of which show up once; under 6% is in the top ten. Details on this clone: The antigen remains unidentified.

Time point of the sample: week 35, safety follow-up. It was 300 ug of mutant IDH1 20-mer peptide that made up each vaccine dose, given with topical imiquimod. This receptor was obtained from a woman between 50 and 59 years old with glioma. V usage is TRBV4-1 and J usage is TRBJ1-1, with TRBD1 identical over 8 bases. The specimen comprised PBMCs, sampled from a glioma patient whose treatment included an IDH1 peptide vaccine. DNA for the CDR3: TGCGCCAGCAGCCCACAGGGGGGAGGGATGAACACTGAAGCTTTCTTT. Amino acid sequence: CASSPQGGGMNTEAFF.